The clone carrying this T cell receptor (beta chain) has just one count. The germline V gene encodes CDR1 MDHEN and CDR2 SYDVKM. V lost 2 bases, J lost 10 bases, and 10 bases stayed unmatched. This CDR3 is built from 17 residues. How the authors handled the data: Estimates of nucleated cell counts were drawn from the amplification of reference gene primers. The method was immunoSEQ multiplex PCR; TCRdb's version includes in-frame clones alone and lacks a portion of them. V, J and clone size were drawn from that table, and D and trimming were deduced from the DNA. The repertoire holds roughly 250,000 clones, with just under 85% as singletons. These data originate in a study of blood T cell repertoires in COVID-19. Study details: Acute and convalescent COVID-19 samples came from the United States, Italy and Spain. The cDNA or gDNA used as material had been derived from T cells, B-cell-depleted T cells, or PBMCs.

What was sequenced was peripheral blood. The chain recombines TRBV28 with TRBJ1-6, with TRBD1 matching 11 bases. This TCR was sampled from a woman of 80 years or more with acute or convalescent COVID-19. DNA for the CDR3: TGTGCCAGCAGTTTAAGGGGACAGGGGGTCCGTTGGTCACCCCTCCACTTT. Amino acid sequence: CASSLRGQGVRWSPLHF.